What follows is one T cell receptor (beta chain) and its context. The target antigen is unknown. The PCR had 60 Vbeta and 13 Jbeta primers. The method was immunoSEQ multiplex PCR; TCRdb's version includes in-frame clones alone and lacks a portion of them. The repertoire includes 210,000 or so clones, roughly 81% of them detected once, and 2% to 2.5% sits in the top ten. These data are taken from a study of cytomegalovirus exposure and HLA in healthy donors. Study-wide findings and caveats: A later analysis associated 15,000 or so TCR beta sequences with HLA alleles at a 0.05 false discovery rate.

V was trimmed by 2 bases and J by 2 bases, leaving 12 bases between them. Looked up from germline, CDR1 is SEHNR and CDR2 is FQNEAQ (reference sequence). CDR3 length equals 15 residues. The clonotype was recovered from a woman in her 30s in good health and CMV-seropositive. Sequenced material: PBMCs. This chain uses TRBV7-9 with TRBJ1-2; D unclear. This CDR3 is CASSLSTGSNYGYTF. Written as DNA, the CDR3 is TGTGCCAGCAGCTTAAGCACCGGGAGCAACTATGGCTACACCTTC.